These 27 T cell receptor beta chains originate from one sample sequenced in a study of blood T cell repertoires in COVID-19. The assay was immunoSEQ multiplex PCR, and TCRdb's table has in-frame clones only and misses some. The data contain about 150,000 clones, 70% to 90% of them seen just once; the ten biggest clones take up about 3%. Material for sequencing was peripheral blood. These TCRs come from a woman in her forties with active or convalescent COVID-19.

The chain links TRBV3-1 (or the pseudogene TRBV3-2) to TRBJ2-7; D perhaps matches TRBD1 (6 bases). Germline CDR1 and CDR2: LGHDT and YNNKEL (reference sequence). The CDR3 covers 17 residues. Trimming left V 2 bases short and J 3 bases short, with 20 bases between. For the CDR3, the DNA is TGTGCCAGCAGCCAAATCGCAGGGGCAGAGCTAAACTACGAGCAGTACTTC. It is translated as CASSQIAGAELNYEQYF.

This sequence joins TRBV9 and TRBJ2-1; 15 bases match TRBD2. The V gene end was trimmed by 0 bases and the J gene end by 13 bases; junction bases not matched to a gene: 11. The CDR3 is made up of 17 amino acids. CDR1 is SGDLS and CDR2 is YYNGEE in the germline V gene. CDR3: CASSVATGLAGGPAQFF. The DNA of the CDR3 is TGTGCCAGCAGCGTAGCTACGGGACTAGCGGGAGGTCCGGCCCAGTTCTTC.

The chain couples TRBV18 to TRBJ1-1, with 9 nucleotides matching TRBD1. The CDR3 is made up of 13 amino acids. In germline, CDR1 is KGHSH, CDR2 LQKENI. The junction had 8 bases not matched to a gene; V was cut back by 6 bases and J by 9 bases. The CDR3 reads CASSRTGGHQAFF. CDR3 bases: TGTGCCAGCTCCCGTACAGGGGGCCACCAAGCTTTCTTT.

The chain has TRBV6-5 and TRBJ2-4; 7 positions agree with TRBD1. Germline assignment: CDR1 MNHEY and CDR2 SVGAGI. The CDR3 sequence is 15 residues long. V shed 5 bases, J shed 2 bases, and the junction held 6 bases outside the gene matches. The CDR3 DNA follows: TGTGCCAGCAGTATCGACAGGGATCCCAAAAACATTCAGTACTTC. Translation gives CASSIDRDPKNIQYF.

This clone was seen a single time. The chain has TRBV6-5 and TRBJ1-5, with TRBD1 matching 9 bases. The CDR3 runs to 14 residues. CDR1 and CDR2 (germline): MNHEY, SVGAGI. Trimming took 6 bases from V and 4 from J; bases not matched to a gene: 4. The CDR3 is CASSSQGANQPQHF. As DNA, the CDR3 is TGTGCCAGCAGCTCACAGGGGGCGAATCAGCCCCAGCATTTT.

This rearrangement joins TRBV5-1 to TRBJ1-2; 7 bases are shared with TRBD1. This CDR3 spans 16 amino acids. Germline CDR1 and CDR2: SGHRS and YFSETQ. J lost 4 bases, V lost 5 bases, and 14 bases had no gene match. Written as DNA, the CDR3 is TGCGCCAGCAGTCTGGGCGGGACAGCTATCTTCTATGGCTACACCTTC. Protein sequence: CASSLGGTAIFYGYTF.

This rearrangement joins TRBV28 to TRBJ1-4; no clear D. Deletions cut 3 bases from V and 7 bases from J, with 12 bases between. The CDR3 extends over 14 amino acids. The germline V gene encodes CDR1 MDHEN and CDR2 SYDVKM. CDR3: CASSLSNLSEKLFF. The CDR3 nucleotides read TGTGCCAGCAGTTTGAGTAATTTGAGTGAAAAACTGTTTTTT.

The chain uses TRBV5-1 and TRBJ2-3; 9 bases fit TRBD2. This CDR3 region has 18 residues. Germline loops: CDR1 SGHRS, CDR2 YFSETQ. The V segment lost 0 bases and the J segment 0 bases; nucleotides outside the gene matches: 8. The CDR3 nucleotides are TGCGCCAGCAGCTTGGGGCTAGCGGGATTGGGGAGCACAGATACGCAGTATTTT. This codes for CASSLGLAGLGSTDTQYF.

This clone occurred once. Germline is not matched at one junction end, which may reflect a read error. V gene TRBV4-1 combines with J gene TRBJ1-1; 7 bases line up with TRBD1. Germline V gives CDR1 MGHRA, CDR2 YSYEKL. The CDR3 extends over 14 amino acids. The CDR3 reads CASTQGGLSTEAFF. CDR3 coding DNA: TGCGCCAGCACCCAAGGGGGCTTGAGCACTGAAGCTTTCTTT.

In its sample, this clone was seen once. V is TRBV10-3 and J is TRBJ2-2, with D possibly matching TRBD2 (5 bases). The CDR3 loop spans 14 amino acids. The V and J ends lost 3 bases and 1 base respectively, with 6 bases between them. The germline V gene has CDR1 ENHRY and CDR2 SYGVKD. The chain's CDR3 is CAISERGNTGELFF. The DNA for the CDR3 is TGTGCCATCAGTGAACGGGGGAACACCGGGGAGCTGTTTTTT.

This sequence joins TRBV2 and TRBJ2-1; TRBD2 might be the D (6 bases). CDR1 is SNHLY, CDR2 FYNNEI, per germline. The CDR3 is 16 residues long. The V end lost 6 bases, the J end lost 6 bases, and 21 bases lay between the germline ends. This CDR3 reads CASSFLMAGLSNEQFF. The CDR3 DNA sequence: TGTGCCAGCAGCTTTCTGATGGCGGGACTTTCCAATGAGCAGTTCTTC.

The J gene is TRBJ1-1, the V gene TRBV5-4, with D perhaps matching TRBD1 (5 bases). Trimming removed 3 bases from V and 0 bases from J, with 9 bases in between. Germline assignment: CDR1 SGHNT and CDR2 YYREEE (reference sequence). This CDR3 is 14 amino acids long. The CDR3 loop is CASSSQVLNTEAFF. CDR3 nucleotides: TGTGCCAGCAGCTCACAGGTGTTGAACACTGAAGCTTTCTTT.

Of note for this clone: The junction shows a germline mismatch at one end, possibly a read error. CDR3 residues: CASSLVAGGHNEQFF. DNA for the CDR3: TGCGCCAGCAGTTTGGTGGCGGGAGGTCACAATGAGCAGTTCTTC. This chain links TRBV5-1 with TRBJ2-1; 8 nucleotides line up with TRBD2. CDR3 length: 15 amino acids. From germline, CDR1 is SGHRS and CDR2 YFSETQ.

The V and J genes are TRBV5-1 and TRBJ2-5; 7 bases line up with TRBD1. CDR3 length equals 15 residues. CDR1 and CDR2 from the germline V gene are SGHRS and YFSETQ. With V trimmed by 0 bases and J by 2 bases, 4 bases remained unmatched. For the CDR3, the DNA is TGCGCCAGCAGCTTGGGACAGGGCAAGCAAGAGACCCAGTACTTC. Translating gives CASSLGQGKQETQYF.

The V call is TRBV28, the J call TRBJ1-2; D gene unclear. V was cut by 6 bases and J by 4 bases, with 15 bases left in between. The CDR3 is made up of 14 amino acids. Germline assignment: CDR1 MDHEN and CDR2 SYDVKM. The CDR3 reads CASSSQVTLYGYTF. In DNA, the CDR3 is TGTGCCAGCAGCTCGCAGGTTACCCTCTATGGCTACACCTTC.

The CDR3 reads CASSHLRVGENYGYTF. DNA of the CDR3: TGCGCCAGCAGTCACCTCCGGGTAGGTGAGAACTATGGCTACACCTTC. The chain has TRBV23-1 and TRBJ1-2, with D unresolved. TRBV23-1 qualifies as an ORF whose function is uncertain. The CDR3 spans 16 residues. The V end was cut by 3 bases, the J end by 2 bases, with 16 bases between.

The chain uses TRBV28 and TRBJ2-1; tentatively, D is TRBD1 (6 bases). CDR3 size: 14 residues. Deletions cut 4 bases from V and 6 bases from J, with 13 bases between. Germline V gives CDR1 MDHEN, CDR2 SYDVKM. CDR3 DNA sequence: TGTGCCAGCAGTTCATTACAGGGCTTCAATGAGCAGTTCTTC. Translated, it gives CASSSLQGFNEQFF.

This rearrangement joins TRBV6-2 or TRBV6-3 to TRBJ2-7, with a possible D match to TRBD2 (6 bases). This CDR3 spans 14 amino acids. CDR1 MNHEY and CDR2 SVGEGT come from the germline V gene. The V end was cut by 6 bases, the J end by 0 bases, with 12 bases between. The CDR3 loop is CASSLGLLSYEQYF. CDR3 nucleotide sequence: TGTGCCAGCAGCCTGGGACTTCTCTCCTACGAGCAGTACTTC.

Worth noting for this clone: Distinct nucleotide sequences in the sample also encode this CDR3. This sequence joins TRBV9 and TRBJ2-7; TRBD2 matches 7 bases. In germline, CDR1 is SGDLS, CDR2 YYNGEE. With V trimmed by 0 bases and J by 6 bases, 6 bases remained unmatched. The CDR3 length is 14 residues. As DNA, the CDR3 is TGTGCCAGCAGCGTAGACGGGGGGAGAGTCGAGCAGTACTTC. Protein: CASSVDGGRVEQYF. The full variable domain, in which reference TRBV9 and TRBJ2-7 provide the parts outside the CDR3, is DSGVTQTPKHLITATGQRVTLRCSPRSGDLSVYWYQQSLDQGLQFLIQYYNGEERAKGNILERFSAQQFPDLHSELNLSSLELGDSALYFCASSVDGGRVEQYFGPGTRLTVT.

V and J are TRBV7-2 and TRBJ1-3, with D possibly being TRBD1 (5 bases). The CDR3 runs to 14 residues. Trimming removed 5 bases from V and 1 base from J, with 9 bases in between. Looked up from germline, CDR1 is SGHTA and CDR2 is FQGNSA. The CDR3 is CASSPGVSGNTIYF. In DNA, the CDR3 is TGTGCCAGCAGCCCGGGGGTGTCTGGAAACACCATATATTTT.

The J gene is TRBJ2-7, the V gene TRBV11-2, with a possible D match to TRBD2 (5 bases). The germline V gene has CDR1 SGHAT and CDR2 FQNNGV. Deletions cut 5 bases from V and 6 bases from J, with 23 bases between. The CDR3 length is 16 residues. The CDR3, as DNA: TGTGCCAGCAGCCTCAGAGGGCGGCAGGACCTAGGCGAGCAGTACTTC. Translated: CASSLRGRQDLGEQYF.

The chain employs TRBV5-1 and TRBJ2-7; 9 bases are a match to TRBD1. Germline-derived CDR1 and CDR2 are SGHRS and YFSETQ. V shed 0 bases, J shed 4 bases, and the junction held 5 bases outside the gene matches. The CDR3 totals 15 residues. CDR3: CASSLDGDRAYEQYF. The CDR3 bases are TGCGCCAGCAGCTTGGACGGGGACAGGGCATACGAGCAGTACTTC.

This clone has only a few counts. V is TRBV24-1 and J is TRBJ1-5, with a possible D match to TRBD1 (5 bases). The CDR3 consists of 15 residues. From germline, CDR1 is KGHDR and CDR2 SFDVKD. V lost 4 bases and J 3 bases, leaving 12 bases between the germline ends. The CDR3 here is CATSDAGTYNQPQHF. CDR3 sequence (DNA): TGTGCCACCAGTGACGCTGGGACTTACAATCAGCCCCAGCATTTT.

This chain connects TRBV11-2 to TRBJ1-2, with 7 bases aligning to TRBD1. V lost 4 bases, J lost 4 bases, and 6 bases stayed unmatched. This CDR3 comprises 14 residues. CDR1 is SGHAT and CDR2 is FQNNGV in the germline V gene. Here the CDR3 reads CASSSRQGGYGYTF. The CDR3 nucleotides read TGTGCCAGCAGCTCAAGACAGGGTGGCTATGGCTACACCTTC.

The gene calls are TRBV6-5 and TRBJ1-2, with 9 bases identical to TRBD1. J lost 0 bases, V lost 6 bases, and 5 bases had no gene match. Germline V gene data show CDR1 as MNHEY and CDR2 as SVGAGI. The CDR3 is 15 amino acids. The CDR3 sequence: CASSLTGGANYGYTF. The CDR3 nucleotides are TGTGCCAGCAGCTTGACAGGGGGAGCTAACTATGGCTACACCTTC.

This clone has only one observation. The gene calls are TRBV24-1 and TRBJ2-5; the match to TRBD1 covers 12 bases. Germline V gene data show CDR1 as KGHDR and CDR2 as SFDVKD. This CDR3 has 15 amino acids. V shed 4 bases and J 5 bases; nucleotides not matched to a gene: 4. The CDR3 nucleotides are TGTGCCACCAGTGACGGGGACAGGGGGCCGGAGACCCAGTACTTC. Residues: CATSDGDRGPETQYF.

Only one count was recorded for this clone. This chain joins TRBV21-1 and TRBJ1-2; the table's D call of TRBD1 was not tested on the DNA. TRBV21-1 is shown as a pseudogene. CDR3 length: 14 amino acids. As DNA, the CDR3 is TGTGCCAGACCAACGAACAGGGATAACTATGGCTACACCTTC. This encodes CARPTNRDNYGYTF.